The present T cell receptor (beta chain) was sequenced within a study of CD8 T cells in Susac syndrome. The germline gives CDR1 SGHAT, CDR2 FQNNGV. V lost 1 base and J lost 7, with 7 bases in between. The CDR3 has 12 residues. RNA, at about 0.45 to 1 ug, was reverse transcribed with random hexamers. Each CDR3 protein is one row after TCRdb ran MiXCR on the immunoSEQ multiplex PCR reads. In the table there are about 150,000 distinct CDR3 sequences, roughly 95% of which are singletons. Specimen: CD4+ T cells from PBMCs. The receptor was derived from a human donor with Susac syndrome. The chain combines TRBV11-2 with TRBJ1-2; D remains ambiguous. CDR3 sequence (DNA): TGTGCCAGCAGCTTAGGGACTCCTGGCTACACCTTC. Encoded protein: CASSLGTPGYTF. The full variable domain, rest sourced from reference TRBV11-2 and TRBJ1-2, is EAGVAQSPRYKIIEKRQSVAFWCNPISGHATLYWYQQILGQGPKLLIQFQNNGVVDDSQLPKDRFSAERLKGVDSTLKIQPAKLEDSAVYLCASSLGTPGYTFGSGTRLTVV.